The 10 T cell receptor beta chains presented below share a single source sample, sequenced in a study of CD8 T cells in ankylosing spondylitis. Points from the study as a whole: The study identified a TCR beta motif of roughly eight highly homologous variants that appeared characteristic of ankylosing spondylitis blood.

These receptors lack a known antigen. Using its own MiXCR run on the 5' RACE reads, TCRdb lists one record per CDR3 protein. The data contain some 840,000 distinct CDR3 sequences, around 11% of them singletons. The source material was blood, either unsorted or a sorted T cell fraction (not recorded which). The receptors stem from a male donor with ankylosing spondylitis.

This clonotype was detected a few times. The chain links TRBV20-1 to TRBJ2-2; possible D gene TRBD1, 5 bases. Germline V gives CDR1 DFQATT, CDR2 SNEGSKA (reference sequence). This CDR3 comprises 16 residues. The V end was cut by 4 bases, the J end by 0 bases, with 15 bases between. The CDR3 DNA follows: TGCAGTGCTATTAACGCACAGGCCGCGAACACCGGGGAGCTGTTTTTT. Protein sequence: CSAINAQAANTGELFF.

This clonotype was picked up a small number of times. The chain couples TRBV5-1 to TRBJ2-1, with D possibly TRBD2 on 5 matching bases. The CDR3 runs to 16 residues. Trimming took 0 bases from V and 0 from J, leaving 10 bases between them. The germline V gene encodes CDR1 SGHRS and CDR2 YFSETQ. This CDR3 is CASSLAVAYSYNEQFF. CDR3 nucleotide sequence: TGCGCCAGCAGCTTGGCCGTAGCGTACTCCTACAATGAGCAGTTCTTC. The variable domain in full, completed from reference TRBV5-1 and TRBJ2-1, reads KAGVTQTPRYLIKTRGQQVTLSCSPISGHRSVSWYQQTPGQGLQFLFEYFSETQRNKGNFPGRFSGRQFSNSRSEMNVSTLELGDSALYLCASSLAVAYSYNEQFFGPGTRLTVL.

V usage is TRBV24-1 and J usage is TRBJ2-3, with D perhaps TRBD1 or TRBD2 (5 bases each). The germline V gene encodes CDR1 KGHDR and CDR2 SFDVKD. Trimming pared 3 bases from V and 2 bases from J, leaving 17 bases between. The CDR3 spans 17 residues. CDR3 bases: TGTGCCACCAGTGATCGACCGGGACGGACGTACACAGATACGCAGTATTTT. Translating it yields CATSDRPGRTYTDTQYF.

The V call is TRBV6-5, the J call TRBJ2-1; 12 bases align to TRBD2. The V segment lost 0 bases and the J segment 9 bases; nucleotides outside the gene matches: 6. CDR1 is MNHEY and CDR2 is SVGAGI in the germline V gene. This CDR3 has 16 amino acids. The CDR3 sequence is CASSYSLLAGGREQFF. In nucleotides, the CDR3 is TGTGCCAGCAGTTACTCTTTGCTAGCGGGGGGGCGTGAGCAGTTCTTC.

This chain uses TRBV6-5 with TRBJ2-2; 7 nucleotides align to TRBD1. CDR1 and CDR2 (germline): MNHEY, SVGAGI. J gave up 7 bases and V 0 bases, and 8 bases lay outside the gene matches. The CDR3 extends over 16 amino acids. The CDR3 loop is CASSYSTTGWSGELFF. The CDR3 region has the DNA TGTGCCAGCAGTTACTCGACGACAGGGTGGAGCGGGGAGCTGTTTTTT.

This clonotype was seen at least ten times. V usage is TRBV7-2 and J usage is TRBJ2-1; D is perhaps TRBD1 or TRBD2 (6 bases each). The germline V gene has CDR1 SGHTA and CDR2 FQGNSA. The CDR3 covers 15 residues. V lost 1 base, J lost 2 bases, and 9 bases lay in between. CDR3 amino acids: CASSLGRGAYNEQFF. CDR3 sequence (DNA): TGTGCCAGCAGCTTAGGTAGGGGGGCCTACAATGAGCAGTTCTTC.

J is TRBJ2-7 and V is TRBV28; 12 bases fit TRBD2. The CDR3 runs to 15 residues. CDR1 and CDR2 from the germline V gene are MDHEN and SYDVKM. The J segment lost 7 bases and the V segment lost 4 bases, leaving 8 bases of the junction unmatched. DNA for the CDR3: TGTGCCAGCAGTTCCCCTAGCGGGGGGGCCGGGGAGCAGTACTTC. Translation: CASSSPSGGAGEQYF.

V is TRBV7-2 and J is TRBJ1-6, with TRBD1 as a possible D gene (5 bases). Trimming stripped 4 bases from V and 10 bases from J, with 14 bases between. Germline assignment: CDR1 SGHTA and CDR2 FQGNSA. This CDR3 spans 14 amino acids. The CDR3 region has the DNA TGTGCCAGCAGCTCGGGACTAGAGGGGTCACCCCTCCACTTT. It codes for CASSSGLEGSPLHF.

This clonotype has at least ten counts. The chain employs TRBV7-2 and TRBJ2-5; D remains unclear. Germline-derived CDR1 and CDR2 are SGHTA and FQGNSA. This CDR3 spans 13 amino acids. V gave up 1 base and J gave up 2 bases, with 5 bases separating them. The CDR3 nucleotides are TGTGCCAGCAGCTTAGGGTGGCAAGAGACCCAGTACTTC. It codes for CASSLGWQETQYF.

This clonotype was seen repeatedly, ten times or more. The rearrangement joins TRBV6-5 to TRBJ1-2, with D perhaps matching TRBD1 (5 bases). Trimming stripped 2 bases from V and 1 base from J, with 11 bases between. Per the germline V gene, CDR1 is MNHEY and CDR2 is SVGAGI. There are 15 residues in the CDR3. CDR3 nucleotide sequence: TGTGCCAGCAGTTACCCCCGGGGGTTTAACTATGGCTACACCTTC. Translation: CASSYPRGFNYGYTF.